The rows below give T cell receptor beta chains drawn from one sample of a study of OX40 agonist ivuxolimab in advanced cancers. Method: immunoSEQ multiplex PCR; TCRdb's copy keeps in-frame clones and lacks some. The table includes around 84,000 clones, roughly 90% detected once. The starting material was CD4+ or CD8+ T cells sorted from blood, obtained in a trial of the OX40 agonist ivuxolimab. Every receptor here comes from an adult with an advanced solid tumor such as melanoma, head and neck, liver or kidney cancer. Each CDR3 is given with its conserved first and last residue. The D gene is left open where the match is weak. Clone size is stated in some rows and not others, as once, few, many or a class when expanded.

size: -
D: TRBD1
V: TRBV30
J: TRBJ1-4
CDR3: CAWGQGDNEKLFF
DNA: TGTGCCTGGGGACAGGGAGATAATGAAAAACTGTTTTTT

size: -
D: TRBD2
V: TRBV7-7
J: TRBJ2-1
CDR3: CASSLGSSGGYNEQFF
DNA: TGTGCTAGCAGCTTAGGATCCAGCGGGGGGTACAATGAGCAGTTCTTC

size: -
D: -
V: TRBV10-3
J: TRBJ2-7
CDR3: CAISEPGSSSYEQYF
DNA: TGTGCCATCAGTGAGCCGGGCAGTAGCTCCTACGAGCAGTACTTC

size: -
D: -
V: TRBV5-1
J: TRBJ2-1
CDR3: CASRPAGGDEQFF
DNA: TGCGCCAGCAGGCCCGCGGGCGGAGATGAGCAGTTCTTC

size: -
D: TRBD1
V: TRBV19
J: TRBJ1-5
CDR3: CASRDRGDQPQHF
DNA: TGTGCCAGTAGGGACAGGGGGGATCAGCCCCAGCATTTT

size: -
D: -
V: TRBV7-2
J: TRBJ2-7
CDR3: CASSYIGRLEQYF
DNA: TGTGCCAGCAGCTATATTGGGAGGCTGGAGCAGTACTTC

size: -
D: TRBD1
V: TRBV30
J: TRBJ1-1
CDR3: CAWTGGGNTEAFF
DNA: TGTGCCTGGACAGGGGGGGGGAACACTGAAGCTTTCTTT

size: -
D: -
V: TRBV18
J: TRBJ2-7
CDR3: CASSPQQDEQYF
DNA: TGTGCCAGCTCACCACAGCAGGACGAGCAGTACTTC

size: -
D: -
V: TRBV7-2
J: TRBJ2-5
CDR3: CASSILGRRQPQYF
DNA: TGTGCCAGCAGCATACTTGGGAGGCGTCAACCCCAGTACTTC

size: -
D: -
V: TRBV11-1
J: TRBJ2-1
CDR3: CASSQWTTSSYNEQFF
DNA: TGTGCCAGCAGCCAATGGACTACGAGCTCCTACAATGAGCAGTTCTTC

size: -
D: -
V: TRBV7-6
J: TRBJ2-5
CDR3: CASSPRTAGGTQYF
DNA: TGTGCCAGCAGCCCAAGGACAGCCGGGGGGACCCAGTACTTC

size: once
D: -
V: TRBV7-2
J: TRBJ2-3
CDR3: CASSTQWGGGTDTQYF
DNA: TGTGCCAGCAGCACGCAGTGGGGTGGGGGCACAGATACGCAGTATTTT

size: -
D: -
V: TRBV9
J: TRBJ1-2
CDR3: CASSVQGTNYGYTF
DNA: TGTGCCAGCAGCGTACAGGGAACTAACTATGGCTACACCTTC

size: -
D: -
V: TRBV6-5
J: TRBJ2-2
CDR3: CASSYDRTTGELFF
DNA: TGTGCCAGCAGTTACGACAGGACCACCGGGGAGCTGTTTTTT

size: -
D: -
V: TRBV18
J: TRBJ1-3
CDR3: CASSPKDLNTIYF
DNA: TGTGCCAGCTCACCAAAAGATTTGAACACCATATATTTT

size: -
D: TRBD1
V: TRBV5-6
J: TRBJ1-2
CDR3: CASSSGRQGAPYGYTF
DNA: TGTGCCAGCAGCTCAGGGAGGCAGGGGGCGCCTTATGGCTACACCTTC

size: once
D: -
V: TRBV19
J: TRBJ2-2
CDR3: CASSTYRDTGELFF
DNA: TGTGCCAGTAGTACGTACAGAGACACCGGGGAGCTGTTTTTT

size: -
D: TRBD1
V: TRBV5-1
J: TRBJ2-7
CDR3: CASSFSDREIDEQYF
DNA: TGCGCCAGCAGCTTCAGCGACAGGGAAATCGACGAGCAGTACTTC

size: -
D: TRBD2
V: TRBV11-3
J: TRBJ2-1
CDR3: CASSLGLTSGSPEQFF
DNA: TGTGCCAGCAGCTTAGGTCTGACTAGCGGGAGCCCTGAGCAGTTCTTC

size: -
D: TRBD1
V: TRBV29-1
J: TRBJ1-1
CDR3: CSVSQGTDTEAFF
DNA: TGCAGCGTCTCACAGGGGACGGACACTGAAGCTTTCTTT

size: -
D: -
V: TRBV21-1
J: TRBJ2-3
CDR3: CASSKGSGSDTDTQYF
DNA: TGTGCCAGCAGCAAAGGAAGCGGGAGCGACACAGATACGCAGTATTTT

size: -
D: TRBD1
V: TRBV11-3
J: TRBJ2-1
CDR3: CASRGQVGDSSYNEQFF
DNA: TGTGCCAGCAGGGGACAAGTAGGGGACAGTTCATACAATGAGCAGTTCTTC

size: -
D: -
V: TRBV25-1
J: TRBJ2-5
CDR3: CASSEYVGLETQYF
DNA: TGTGCCAGCAGTGAATATGTGGGTTTGGAGACCCAGTACTTC

size: -
D: TRBD1
V: TRBV18
J: TRBJ1-5
CDR3: CASSSRTGLLSQPQHF
DNA: TGTGCCAGCTCATCTAGGACAGGGTTGTTATCTCAGCCCCAGCATTTT

size: -
D: -
V: TRBV11-2
J: TRBJ2-7
CDR3: CASSIAWTLSYEQYF
DNA: TGTGCCAGCAGCATAGCATGGACACTCTCCTACGAGCAGTACTTC

size: -
D: -
V: TRBV30
J: TRBJ1-2
CDR3: CAWSVGGDGYTF
DNA: TGTGCCTGGAGTGTAGGCGGGGATGGCTACACCTTC

size: few
D: -
V: TRBV1
J: TRBJ1-2
CDR3: CTSSPLEPGGTF
DNA: TGCACCAGCAGCCCTCTCGAGCCTGGGGGAACCTTC

size: -
D: TRBD1
V: TRBV19
J: TRBJ1-1
CDR3: CASRGPRHRGLIDTEAFF
DNA: TGTGCCAGTAGAGGCCCGCGCCACAGGGGGCTGATTGACACTGAAGCTTTCTTT

size: -
D: TRBD1
V: TRBV28
J: TRBJ2-1
CDR3: CASGQGGWNEQFF
DNA: TGTGCCAGCGGACAGGGGGGGTGGAATGAGCAGTTCTTC

size: -
D: TRBD2
V: TRBV7-7
J: TRBJ2-1
CDR3: CASSLALTRGRGAYNEQFF
DNA: TGTGCTAGCAGCTTAGCACTTACCCGCGGGCGGGGGGCCTACAATGAGCAGTTCTTC

size: -
D: -
V: TRBV27
J: TRBJ1-1
CDR3: CASSPRGLGEAFF
DNA: TGTGCCAGCAGCCCGCGGGGGCTCGGTGAAGCTTTCTTT

size: once
D: TRBD1
V: TRBV28
J: TRBJ2-5
CDR3: CASSLPRRDRGPGSRTQYF
DNA: TGTGCCAGCAGTTTACCTCGCCGGGACAGGGGGCCCGGGTCGCGGACCCAGTACTTC

size: -
D: -
V: TRBV19
J: TRBJ2-1
CDR3: CASSIKAEQFF
DNA: TGTGCCAGTAGTATAAAGGCAGAGCAGTTCTTC

size: once
D: TRBD2
V: TRBV7-9
J: TRBJ2-3
CDR3: CASSPNRLAGATDTQYF
DNA: TGTGCCAGCAGCCCAAATCGACTAGCGGGAGCGACAGATACGCAGTATTTT

size: once
D: TRBD2
V: TRBV15
J: TRBJ2-1
CDR3: CATSRELAGGPENEQFF
DNA: TGTGCCACCAGCAGAGAGCTAGCGGGAGGGCCGGAAAATGAGCAGTTCTTC

size: -
D: -
V: TRBV19
J: TRBJ2-2
CDR3: CASSIEGTGELFF
DNA: TGTGCCAGTAGTATCGAAGGCACCGGGGAGCTGTTTTTT

size: -
D: -
V: TRBV15
J: TRBJ2-1
CDR3: CATSRDGGRSSYNEQFF
DNA: TGTGCCACCAGCAGAGATGGGGGAAGGAGCTCCTACAATGAGCAGTTCTTC

size: -
D: TRBD2
V: TRBV11-1
J: TRBJ2-5
CDR3: CASSFGTSGRARETQYF
DNA: TGTGCCAGCAGCTTTGGGACTAGCGGGAGGGCCCGCGAGACCCAGTACTTC

size: -
D: -
V: TRBV19
J: TRBJ1-1
CDR3: CASRGLGGTGIGNTEAFF
DNA: TGTGCCAGTAGAGGGTTGGGGGGGACCGGAATCGGGAACACTGAAGCTTTCTTT

size: -
D: -
V: TRBV4-1
J: TRBJ2-5
CDR3: CASSQLGLETQYF
DNA: TGCGCCAGCAGCCAACTGGGACTAGAGACCCAGTACTTC

size: -
D: TRBD1
V: TRBV6-5
J: TRBJ2-2
CDR3: CASRTGGDTGELFF
DNA: TGTGCCAGCAGAACAGGGGGCGACACCGGGGAGCTGTTTTTT

size: -
D: TRBD2
V: TRBV5-1
J: TRBJ2-7
CDR3: CASSEGLAGLYEQYF
DNA: TGTGCCAGCAGCGAGGGACTAGCGGGGCTATACGAGCAGTACTTC

size: -
D: TRBD2
V: TRBV18
J: TRBJ2-7
CDR3: CASSRTSGSSYEQYF
DNA: TGTGCCAGCTCTCGTACTAGCGGGAGTTCCTACGAGCAGTACTTC

size: -
D: TRBD1
V: TRBV30
J: TRBJ1-5
CDR3: CAWSLPTGSVYNQPQHF
DNA: TGTGCCTGGAGTCTACCGACAGGGTCGGTATACAATCAGCCCCAGCATTTT

size: once
D: TRBD2
V: TRBV5-1
J: TRBJ2-3
CDR3: CASSFGAGDGDTQYF
DNA: TGCGCCAGCAGCTTCGGAGCGGGAGATGGAGATACGCAGTATTTT

size: -
D: TRBD1
V: TRBV5-8
J: TRBJ1-1
CDR3: CASSLEQGFVTEAFF
DNA: TGTGCCAGCAGCTTGGAACAGGGGTTTGTCACTGAAGCTTTCTTT

size: -
D: -
V: TRBV2
J: TRBJ2-7
CDR3: CASSEGLDYYEQYF
DNA: TGTGCCAGCAGTGAAGGACTAGACTACTACGAGCAGTACTTC

size: -
D: TRBD2
V: TRBV4-1
J: TRBJ2-7
CDR3: CASSHPGGARGEQYF
DNA: TGCGCCAGCAGCCACCCGGGAGGGGCGCGAGGAGAGCAGTACTTC

size: -
D: TRBD1
V: TRBV18
J: TRBJ2-7
CDR3: CASSLEGTGGYEQYF
DNA: TGTGCCAGCTCACTAGAAGGGACAGGGGGCTACGAGCAGTACTTC

size: once
D: -
V: TRBV5-1
J: TRBJ2-3
CDR3: CASSLTGHTTDTQYF
DNA: TGCGCCAGCAGCTTGACAGGGCACACCACAGATACGCAGTATTTT

size: -
D: -
V: TRBV10-3
J: TRBJ1-5
CDR3: CAISESGGSNQPQHF
DNA: TGTGCCATCAGTGAGTCTGGCGGATCCAATCAGCCCCAGCATTTT

size: -
D: -
V: TRBV2
J: TRBJ2-7
CDR3: CASRGGVSYEQYF
DNA: TGTGCCAGCAGGGGCGGGGTATCCTACGAGCAGTACTTC

size: -
D: -
V: TRBV5-1
J: TRBJ2-5
CDR3: CASSTAVSETQYF
DNA: TGCGCCAGCAGCACAGCAGTGTCGGAGACCCAGTACTTC

size: -
D: TRBD1
V: TRBV9
J: TRBJ2-5
CDR3: CASSRTGMKETQYF
DNA: TGTGCCAGCAGCCGGACAGGGATGAAAGAGACCCAGTACTTC

size: -
D: TRBD1
V: TRBV5-6
J: TRBJ2-1
CDR3: CASSGTGQGYGNEQFF
DNA: TGTGCCAGCAGCGGAACGGGACAGGGGTACGGGAATGAGCAGTTCTTC

size: -
D: TRBD1
V: TRBV5-1
J: TRBJ1-4
CDR3: CASSAGNRGFTNEKLFF
DNA: TGCGCCAGCAGCGCGGGAAACAGGGGTTTCACTAATGAAAAACTGTTTTTT

size: -
D: -
V: TRBV5-8
J: TRBJ2-3
CDR3: CASSREGRISADTQYF
DNA: TGTGCCAGCAGCCGGGAAGGGAGGATTTCGGCAGATACGCAGTATTTT